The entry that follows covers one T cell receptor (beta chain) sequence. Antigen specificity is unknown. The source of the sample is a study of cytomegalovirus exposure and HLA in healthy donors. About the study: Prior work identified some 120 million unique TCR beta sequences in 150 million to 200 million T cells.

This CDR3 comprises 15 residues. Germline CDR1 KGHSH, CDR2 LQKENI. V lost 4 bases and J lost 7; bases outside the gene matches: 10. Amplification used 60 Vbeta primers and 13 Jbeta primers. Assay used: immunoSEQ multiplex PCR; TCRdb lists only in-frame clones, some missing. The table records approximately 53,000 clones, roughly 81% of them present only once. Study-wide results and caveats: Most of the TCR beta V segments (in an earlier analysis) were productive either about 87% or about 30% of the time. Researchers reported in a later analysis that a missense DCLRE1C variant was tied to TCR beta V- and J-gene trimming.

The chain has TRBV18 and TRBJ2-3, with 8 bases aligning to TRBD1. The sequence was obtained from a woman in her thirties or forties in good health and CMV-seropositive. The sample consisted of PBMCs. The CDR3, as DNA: TGTGCCAGCTCACTGCTGGAGACAGGGGTAAATACGCAGTATTTT. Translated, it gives CASSLLETGVNTQYF.